The clone carrying this TCR beta chain was observed once. The target antigen is unknown. Researchers ran the PCR with 60 Vbeta and 13 Jbeta primers. Some clones are missing from TCRdb's copy, which holds only in-frame ones; the method was immunoSEQ multiplex PCR. The sample consists of 90,000 to 120,000 clones, over 60% of them appearing once. The data originate from a study of cytomegalovirus exposure and HLA in healthy donors. Broader study findings: Earlier analysis yielded a pattern in which most TCR beta V segments were productive about 87% or about 30% of the time. HLA alleles showed associations with some 17,000 TCR beta sequences in a later analysis, at a 0.05 false discovery rate.

The CDR3 is 15 residues long. The germline gives CDR1 SGHAT, CDR2 FQNNGV. V gave up 4 bases and J gave up 5 bases, with 14 bases separating them. The chain employs TRBV11-2 and TRBJ2-2; tentatively, D is TRBD1 (6 bases). Sequencing input: PBMCs. The source of this sequence is a male donor in good health and CMV-seronegative. The CDR3 sequence: CASSSKGTLTGELFF. CDR3 nucleotide sequence: TGTGCCAGCAGCTCTAAAGGGACACTGACCGGGGAGCTGTTTTTT.